This T cell receptor (beta chain) is drawn from a study of blood T cell repertoires in COVID-19. Turning to the study itself: Acute and convalescent COVID-19 samples came from the United States, Italy and Spain. PBMCs, B-cell-depleted T cells, or T cells were the source of the cDNA or gDNA that made up the material.

In germline, CDR1 is SEHNR, CDR2 FQNEAQ (reference sequence). Trimming at V came to 5 bases and at J to 6 bases, leaving 6 bases not matched to a gene. The CDR3 totals 13 residues. Authors' data handling: Amplifying reference gene primers gave estimates of nucleated cell counts. The assay was immunoSEQ multiplex PCR, and TCRdb's table has in-frame clones only and misses some. The D gene and trimming were derived from the DNA, and the V and J assignments and clone size from that table. The profile shows approximately 110,000 clones, about 75% of them singletons. Sequencing was performed on peripheral blood. The genes are TRBV7-9 and TRBJ2-7; 8 nucleotides align to TRBD1. This TCR was recovered from a man of 80 years or more with acute or convalescent COVID-19. The CDR3 bases are TGTGCCAGCAGCCGGGACAGGCAAGGCGAGCAGTACTTC. It specifies CASSRDRQGEQYF.